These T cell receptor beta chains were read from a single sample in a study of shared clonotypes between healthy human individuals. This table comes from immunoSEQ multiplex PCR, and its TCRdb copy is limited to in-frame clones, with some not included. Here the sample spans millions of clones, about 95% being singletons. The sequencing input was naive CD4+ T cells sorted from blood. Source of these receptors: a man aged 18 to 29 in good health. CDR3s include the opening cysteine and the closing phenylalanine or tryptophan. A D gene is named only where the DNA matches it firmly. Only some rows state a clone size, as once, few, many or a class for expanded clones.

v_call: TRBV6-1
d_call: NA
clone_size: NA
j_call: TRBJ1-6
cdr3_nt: TGTGCCAGCAGGGAGAGTTCACCCCTCCACTTT
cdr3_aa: CASRESSPLHF

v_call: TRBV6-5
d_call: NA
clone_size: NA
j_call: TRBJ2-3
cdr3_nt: TGTGCCAGCAGCCGCGGACAGCGCACAGATACGCAGTATTTT
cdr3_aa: CASSRGQRTDTQYF

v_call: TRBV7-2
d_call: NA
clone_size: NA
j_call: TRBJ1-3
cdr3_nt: TGTGCCAGCAGCCCTAGTGGAAACACCATATATTTT
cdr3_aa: CASSPSGNTIYF

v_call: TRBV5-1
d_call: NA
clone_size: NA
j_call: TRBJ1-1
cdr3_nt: TGCGCCAGCAGCCCCCAGGGTGTAAGGAACACTGAAGCTTTCTTT
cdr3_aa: CASSPQGVRNTEAFF

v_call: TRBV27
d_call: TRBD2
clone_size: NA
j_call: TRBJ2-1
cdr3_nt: TGTGCCAGCAGTTCCGGGGACTACCATATGGGTGAGCAGTTCTTC
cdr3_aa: CASSSGDYHMGEQFF

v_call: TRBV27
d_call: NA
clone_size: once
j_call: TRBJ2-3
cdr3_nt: TGTGCCAGCAGTTTTTGGGGTTACACAGATACGCAGTATTTT
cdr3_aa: CASSFWGYTDTQYF

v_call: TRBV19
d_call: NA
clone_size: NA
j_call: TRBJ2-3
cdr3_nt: TGTGCCAGTACCCCCTCTGGTAGGACAGATACGCAGTATTTT
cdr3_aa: CASTPSGRTDTQYF

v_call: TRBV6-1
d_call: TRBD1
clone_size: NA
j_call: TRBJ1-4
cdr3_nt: TGTGCCAGCAGGGGGACAGGGTGGCCCGAAAAACTGTTTTTT
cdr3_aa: CASRGTGWPEKLFF

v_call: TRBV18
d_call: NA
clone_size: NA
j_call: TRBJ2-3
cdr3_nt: TGTGCCAGCTCAGGTCAGATGACAGATACGCAGTATTTT
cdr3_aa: CASSGQMTDTQYF

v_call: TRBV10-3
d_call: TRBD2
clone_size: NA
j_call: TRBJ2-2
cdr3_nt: TGTGCCATCACGAGTAGCGGGGGAGCAAACACCGGGGAGCTGTTTTTT
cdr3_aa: CAITSSGGANTGELFF

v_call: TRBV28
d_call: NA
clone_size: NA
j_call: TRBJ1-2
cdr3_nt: TGTGCCAGCATGAGGGCCTCCTATGGCTACACCTTC
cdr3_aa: CASMRASYGYTF

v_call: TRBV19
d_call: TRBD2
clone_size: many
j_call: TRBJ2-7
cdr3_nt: TGTGCCAGTAGTATAGGGCCTCTGAGCGGGAGCTTCGAGCAGTACTTC
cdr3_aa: CASSIGPLSGSFEQYF

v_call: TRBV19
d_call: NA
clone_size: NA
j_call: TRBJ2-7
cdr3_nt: TGTGCCAGTAGTATAGCTGGGGTTAGCTCCTACGAGCAGTACTTC
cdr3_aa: CASSIAGVSSYEQYF

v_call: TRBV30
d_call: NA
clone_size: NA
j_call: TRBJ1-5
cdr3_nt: TGTGCCTGGAGCCCCTGGGGGGGCGGACAGCCCCAGCATTTT
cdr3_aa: CAWSPWGGGQPQHF

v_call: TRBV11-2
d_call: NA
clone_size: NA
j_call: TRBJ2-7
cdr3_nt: TGTGCCAGCAGGTCAATAACGTCGATCTACGAGCAGTACTTC
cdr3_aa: CASRSITSIYEQYF

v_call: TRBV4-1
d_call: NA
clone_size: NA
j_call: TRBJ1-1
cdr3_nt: TGCGCCAGCAGCCAAGAAACAGTTATGGCCACTGAAGCTTTCTTT
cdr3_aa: CASSQETVMATEAFF

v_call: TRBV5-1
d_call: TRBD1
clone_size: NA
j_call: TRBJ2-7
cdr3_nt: TGCGCCAGCAGCTCGTCCGGGACAGGGGGCGACGAGCAGTACTTC
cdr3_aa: CASSSSGTGGDEQYF

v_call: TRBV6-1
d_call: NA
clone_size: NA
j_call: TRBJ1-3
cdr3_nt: TGTGCCAGCAGACGACGGCTAGCTGGTGAAAACACCATATATTTT
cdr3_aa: CASRRRLAGENTIYF

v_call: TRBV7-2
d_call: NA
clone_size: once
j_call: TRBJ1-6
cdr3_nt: TGTGCCAGCAGCTTGGGTATACTCTCACCCCTCCACTTT
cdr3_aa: CASSLGILSPLHF

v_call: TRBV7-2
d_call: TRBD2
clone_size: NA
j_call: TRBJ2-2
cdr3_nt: TGTGCCAGCAGCTTAGTGAGCGGGATAAGTACCGGGGAGCTGTTTTTT
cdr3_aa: CASSLVSGISTGELFF

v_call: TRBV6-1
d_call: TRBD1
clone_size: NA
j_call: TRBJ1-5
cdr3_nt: TGTGCCAGCAGTGCATTCAGGGGGGACAATCAGCCCCAGCATTTT
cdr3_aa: CASSAFRGDNQPQHF

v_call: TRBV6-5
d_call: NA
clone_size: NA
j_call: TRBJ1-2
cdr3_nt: TGTGCCAGCGGTTTCTGGGAGGGGGGGGACTATGGCTACACCTTC
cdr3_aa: CASGFWEGGDYGYTF

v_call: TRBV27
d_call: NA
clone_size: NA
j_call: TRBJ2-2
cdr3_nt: TGTGCCAGCAGGGCAGCCTCTGCCGGGGAGCTGTTTTTT
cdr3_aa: CASRAASAGELFF

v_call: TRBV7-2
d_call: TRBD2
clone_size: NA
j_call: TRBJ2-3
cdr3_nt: TGTGCCAGCAGCCCGCGGACTAGCGGGGTCCTCACAGATACGCAGTATTTT
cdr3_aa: CASSPRTSGVLTDTQYF

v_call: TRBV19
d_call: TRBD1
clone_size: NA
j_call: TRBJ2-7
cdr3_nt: TGTGCCAGTAGTTTAGTGGGACAGGAGAACTACGAGCAGTACTTC
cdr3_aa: CASSLVGQENYEQYF

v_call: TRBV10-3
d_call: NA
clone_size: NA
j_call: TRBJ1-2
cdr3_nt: TGTGCCATCAGTGCTGAGGTAAACTATGGCTACACCTTC
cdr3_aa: CAISAEVNYGYTF

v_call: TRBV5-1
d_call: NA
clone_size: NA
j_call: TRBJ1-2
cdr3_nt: TGCGCCAGCAGCTTTACAGGAGACTATGGCTACACCTTC
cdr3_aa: CASSFTGDYGYTF

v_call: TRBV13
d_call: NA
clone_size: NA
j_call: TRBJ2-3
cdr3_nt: TGTGCCAGCAGCTTAAGCGATACGCAGTATTTT
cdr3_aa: CASSLSDTQYF

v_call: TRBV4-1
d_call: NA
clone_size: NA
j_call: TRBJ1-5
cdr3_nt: TGCGCCAGCAGCCAAGAGAACAGTCTCAATCAGCCCCAGCATTTT
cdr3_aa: CASSQENSLNQPQHF

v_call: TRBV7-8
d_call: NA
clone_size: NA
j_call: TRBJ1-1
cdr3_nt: TGTGCCAGCAGCCATGGGACGGGCAACACTGAAGCTTTCTTT
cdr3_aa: CASSHGTGNTEAFF